These 23 T cell receptor beta chains came from one sample sequenced in a study of fetal regulatory T cell absence and autoimmunity. Clones were read by immunoSEQ multiplex PCR, and TCRdb kept only the in-frame ones, dropping some. This table has some 46,000 clones, approximately 83% appearing once. The specimen was cord blood. The source of these receptors is a newborn boy with IPEX syndrome.

This clone was recorded once. This chain connects TRBV4-2 to TRBJ2-3, with D possibly matching TRBD2 (7 bases). The length of the CDR3 is 16 residues. V dropped 1 base and J dropped 0 bases, with 11 bases sitting between them. Germline CDR1 and CDR2: LGHNA and YNFKEQ. CDR3 sequence: CASSQGGGYSTDTQYF. CDR3 in DNA: TGTGCCAGCAGCCAAGGCGGGGGCTATAGCACAGATACGCAGTATTTT.

The rearrangement joins TRBV18 to TRBJ1-5; a possible D gene is TRBD1 (5 bases). CDR1 is KGHSH and CDR2 is LQKENI in the germline V gene. The CDR3 runs 16 residues. V lost 2 bases to trimming and J lost 2 bases, with 13 bases between them. The CDR3 coding sequence is TGTGCCAGCTCACCAGGCGACCCGGGGGGCAATCAGCCCCAGCATTTT. Encoded protein: CASSPGDPGGNQPQHF.

The V gene is TRBV19, the J gene TRBJ2-3, with D unresolved. Germline assignment: CDR1 LNHDA and CDR2 SQIVND (reference sequence). V lost 5 bases and J lost 5, with 11 bases in between. CDR3 length: 13 residues. The CDR3 spells CASSLSNRDTQYF. The CDR3 nucleotides read TGTGCCAGTAGTCTAAGCAACCGAGATACGCAGTATTTT.

Only one count was recorded for this clone. V is TRBV30 and J is TRBJ2-7, with D possibly being TRBD2 (5 bases). This CDR3 comprises 13 residues. In germline, CDR1 is GTSNPN, CDR2 SVGIG (reference sequence). The germline V and J ends were trimmed by 0 bases and 2 bases, with 8 bases remaining between them. In nucleotides, the CDR3 is TGTGCCTGGAGTGTCAGCGGACCCTACGAGCAGTACTTC. Encoded protein: CAWSVSGPYEQYF.

The chain is built from TRBV19 and TRBJ1-6; 7 nucleotides line up with TRBD1. Germline CDR1 is LNHDA and CDR2 is SQIVND (reference sequence). V was clipped by 4 bases and J by 10 bases; unmatched bases: 7. CDR3 size: 14 residues. CDR3 nucleotides: TGTGCCAGTAGTACCCAGGGGGGTGGATCACCCCTCCACTTT. It yields the protein CASSTQGGGSPLHF.

This chain uses TRBV6-4 with TRBJ2-1, with D possibly being TRBD2 (5 bases). V lost 5 bases and J 4 bases, leaving 24 bases between the germline ends. Germline V gene lookup returns CDR1 MRHNA and CDR2 SNTAGT. This CDR3 spans 18 amino acids. CDR3 nucleotides: TGTGCCAGCAGTTCCTCACTACTAGGAACGTTTAAGTACAATGAGCAGTTCTTC. It encodes CASSSSLLGTFKYNEQFF.

The chain recombines TRBV7-6 with TRBJ1-3; TRBD1 matches at 9 bases. CDR1 is SGHVS and CDR2 is FNYEAQ in the germline V gene. This CDR3 contains 16 residues. With 4 bases clipped from V and 4 bases from J, the junction kept 8 bases outside the gene matches. For the CDR3, the DNA is TGTGCCAGCAGCTCCACAGGGGGCGCAGGAGGAAACACCATATATTTT. Residues: CASSSTGGAGGNTIYF.

The genes are TRBV28 and TRBJ2-2; 10 bases align to TRBD2. Germline CDR1 is MDHEN and CDR2 is SYDVKM. Trimming removed 6 bases from V and 0 bases from J; junction bases left unmatched: 4. The length of the CDR3 is 16 residues. The CDR3 loop reads CASRGGLAANTGELFF. The CDR3 bases are TGTGCCAGCAGGGGTGGACTAGCGGCGAACACCGGGGAGCTGTTTTTT.

This clone has a handful of counts. J is TRBJ1-2 and V is TRBV19; TRBD1 matches 10 bases. Germline-derived CDR1 and CDR2 are LNHDA and SQIVND (reference sequence). Germline trimming cut 3 bases from V and 4 bases from J; bases unmatched to any gene: 2. The CDR3 spans 14 residues. For the CDR3, the DNA is TGTGCCAGTAGTATGGGACAGGGGACCTATGGCTACACCTTC. Translation: CASSMGQGTYGYTF.

The chain carries TRBV5-4 and TRBJ2-7; D perhaps matches TRBD1 (5 bases). Trimming cost V 5 bases and J 4 bases, with 13 bases left between them. Germline V gene lookup returns CDR1 SGHNT and CDR2 YYREEE (reference sequence). The CDR3 runs 13 residues. The CDR3, as DNA: TGTGCCAGCAGTTATGACAGTCTATACGAGCAGTACTTC. The encoded protein is CASSYDSLYEQYF.

The rearrangement joins TRBV5-4 to TRBJ2-5; D remains ambiguous. Per germline, CDR1 SGHNT and CDR2 YYREEE (reference sequence). This CDR3 has 13 amino acids. Trimming shortened V by 0 bases and J by 6 bases, and 9 bases separated the two germline ends. The CDR3 spells CASSLEGVKTQYF. DNA for the CDR3: TGTGCCAGCAGCTTGGAAGGTGTTAAGACCCAGTACTTC.

This clone has just a few counts. The chain recombines TRBV5-1 with TRBJ1-2; no clear D gene. The V and J ends lost 1 base and 3 bases respectively, with 10 bases between them. CDR1 and CDR2 from the germline V gene are SGHRS and YFSETQ. This CDR3 contains 14 residues. The CDR3 is CASSLSGSHYGYTF. The CDR3 nucleotides are TGCGCCAGCAGCTTGAGTGGGAGTCACTATGGCTACACCTTC.

The chain recombines TRBV5-5 with TRBJ2-3, with D possibly TRBD1 on 6 matching bases. This CDR3 spans 15 amino acids. Trimming cost V 2 bases and J 1 base, with 11 bases left between them. Germline assignment: CDR1 SGHKS and CDR2 YYEKEE (reference sequence). CDR3 sequence: CASSFIAGGTDTQYF. The CDR3 nucleotides read TGTGCCAGCAGCTTCATTGCAGGGGGCACAGATACGCAGTATTTT.

This clone has a handful of counts. V usage is TRBV4-1 and J usage is TRBJ2-5, with D possibly TRBD2 on 6 matching bases. Trimming took off 0 bases at V and 0 bases at J, with 11 bases between the two ends. Germline V gene data show CDR1 as MGHRA and CDR2 as YSYEKL. This CDR3 spans 16 amino acids. The CDR3 here is CASSQEPKRDQETQYF. DNA for the CDR3: TGCGCCAGCAGCCAAGAGCCGAAGCGGGACCAAGAGACCCAGTACTTC.

The rearrangement links TRBV25-1 to TRBJ2-3; D possibly corresponds to TRBD2 (6 bases). V shed 3 bases and J shed 0 bases, with 13 bases lying between them. CDR1 and CDR2 from the germline V gene are MGHDK and SYGVNS. This CDR3 region has 16 residues. Here the CDR3 DNA reads TGTGCCAGCAGTGATGCAGCGGGCTCTAGCACAGATACGCAGTATTTT. Its translation: CASSDAAGSSTDTQYF.

This sequence joins TRBV6-6 and TRBJ2-1; D unresolved. The CDR3 has 14 amino acids. V was trimmed by 4 bases and J by 6 bases, leaving 13 bases between them. Germline CDR1 MNHNY, CDR2 SVGAGI (reference sequence). The chain's CDR3 is CASSSQVFFNEQFF. CDR3 bases: TGTGCCAGCAGTTCTCAGGTCTTTTTCAATGAGCAGTTCTTC.

This clone has more than one count but fewer than ten. This chain links TRBV6-5 with TRBJ2-1; D may correspond to TRBD1 or TRBD2 (5 bases each). CDR3 size: 16 residues. Trimming shortened V by 3 bases and J by 0 bases, and 12 bases separated the two germline ends. Germline V gene sequence: CDR1 MNHEY, CDR2 SVGAGI. The DNA for the CDR3 is TGTGCCAGCAGTTATGGGACCCGACGCTCCTACAATGAGCAGTTCTTC. Translation: CASSYGTRRSYNEQFF.

The chain has TRBV10-3 and TRBJ1-1; perhaps TRBD1 as D (6 bases). CDR1 is ENHRY, CDR2 SYGVKD, per germline. V dropped 4 bases and J dropped 4 bases, with 28 bases sitting between them. The CDR3 loop spans 19 amino acids. The CDR3 coding sequence is TGTGCCATCAGTGGACAGGTCCGAAGCGAGGGGCGATTTAGCACTGAAGCTTTCTTT. As protein: CAISGQVRSEGRFSTEAFF.

This rearrangement joins TRBV5-1 to TRBJ2-2; TRBD2 matches 11 bases. V lost 1 base and J lost 1; bases outside the gene matches: 3. The CDR3 spans 17 residues. From germline, CDR1 is SGHRS and CDR2 YFSETQ. For the CDR3, the DNA is TGCGCCAGCAGCTTGCTGGGACTAGCGGAGAACACCGGGGAGCTGTTTTTT. This gives the protein CASSLLGLAENTGELFF.

The chain carries TRBV25-1 and TRBJ1-2, with 9 positions matching TRBD1. Germline trimming cut 1 base from V and 4 bases from J; bases unmatched to any gene: 10. The CDR3 has 17 amino acids. The germline V gene has CDR1 MGHDK and CDR2 SYGVNS. The CDR3 DNA reads as TGTGCCAGCAGTGAATTTGGATCGCCGACAGGGGGCTATGGCTACACCTTC. It encodes CASSEFGSPTGGYGYTF.

This clone was found a few times. This chain connects TRBV19 to TRBJ1-6; D might be TRBD1 (5 bases). V lost 3 bases and J lost 8, with 17 bases in between. Germline CDR1 LNHDA, CDR2 SQIVND (reference sequence). The length of the CDR3 is 16 residues. CDR3 loop: CASSMPRGQRYSPLHF. The CDR3 region has the DNA TGTGCCAGTAGTATGCCGAGGGGCCAGCGCTATTCACCCCTCCACTTT.

V is TRBV11-3 and J is TRBJ2-1, with 10 bases matching TRBD1. Germline V gene data show CDR1 as SGHNT and CDR2 as YENEEA. CDR3 length equals 19 residues. Unmatched junction bases numbered 13, after V lost 3 bases and J lost 2 bases. CDR3 protein: CASSFYPGMGQGPYNEQFF. The DNA of the CDR3 is TGTGCCAGCAGCTTCTATCCAGGGATGGGACAGGGGCCCTACAATGAGCAGTTCTTC.

This clone was seen a few times. This rearrangement joins TRBV18 to TRBJ2-3; 12 nucleotides agree with TRBD2. Looked up from germline, CDR1 is KGHSH and CDR2 is LQKENI. The CDR3 is 15 residues long. With 4 bases clipped from V and 1 base from J, the junction kept 0 bases outside the gene matches. CDR3 protein: CASSRLAGGTDTQYF. CDR3 DNA sequence: TGTGCCAGCTCACGACTAGCGGGAGGCACAGATACGCAGTATTTT.